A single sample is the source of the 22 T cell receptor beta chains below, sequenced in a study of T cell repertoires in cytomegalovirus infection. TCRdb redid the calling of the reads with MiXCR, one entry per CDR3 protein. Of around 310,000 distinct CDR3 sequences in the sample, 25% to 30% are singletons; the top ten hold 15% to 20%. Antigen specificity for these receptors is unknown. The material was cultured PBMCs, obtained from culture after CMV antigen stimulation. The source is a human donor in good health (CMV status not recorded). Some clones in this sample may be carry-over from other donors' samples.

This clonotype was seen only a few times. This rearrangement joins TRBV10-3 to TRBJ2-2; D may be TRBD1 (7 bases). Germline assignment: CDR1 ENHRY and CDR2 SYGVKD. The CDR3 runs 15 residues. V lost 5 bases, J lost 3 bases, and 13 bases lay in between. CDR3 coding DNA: TGTGCCATCAGTTCAACAGGGGAGGACACCGGGGAGCTGTTTTTT. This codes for CAISSTGEDTGELFF.

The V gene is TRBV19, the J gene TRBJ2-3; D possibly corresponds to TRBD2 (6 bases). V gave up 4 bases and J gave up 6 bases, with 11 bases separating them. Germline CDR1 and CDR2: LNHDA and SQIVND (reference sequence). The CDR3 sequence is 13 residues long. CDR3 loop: CASSTGEGDTQYF. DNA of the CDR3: TGTGCCAGTAGTACGGGAGAGGGGGATACGCAGTATTTT.

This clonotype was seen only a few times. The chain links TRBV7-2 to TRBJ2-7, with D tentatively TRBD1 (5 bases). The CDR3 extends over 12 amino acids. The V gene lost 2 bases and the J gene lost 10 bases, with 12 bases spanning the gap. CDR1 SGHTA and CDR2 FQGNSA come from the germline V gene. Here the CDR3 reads CASSLTGNPQYF. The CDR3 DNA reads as TGTGCCAGCAGCTTAACAGGAAACCCCCAGTACTTC.

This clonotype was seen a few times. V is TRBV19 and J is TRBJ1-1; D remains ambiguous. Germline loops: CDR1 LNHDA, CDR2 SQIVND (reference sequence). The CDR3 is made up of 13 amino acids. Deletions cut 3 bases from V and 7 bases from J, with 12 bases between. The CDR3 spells CASSMVGDIEAFF. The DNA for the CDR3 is TGTGCCAGTAGTATGGTAGGAGACATTGAAGCTTTCTTT.

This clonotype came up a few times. The CDR3 region is CASSPPWKGDEQYF. In nucleotides, the CDR3 is TGTGCCAGTAGTCCCCCCTGGAAAGGCGACGAGCAGTACTTC. V usage is TRBV19 and J usage is TRBJ2-7; D unresolved. The CDR3 contains 14 residues. Germline CDR1 is LNHDA and CDR2 is SQIVND (reference sequence). The V end was cut by 5 bases, the J end by 5 bases, with 16 bases between.

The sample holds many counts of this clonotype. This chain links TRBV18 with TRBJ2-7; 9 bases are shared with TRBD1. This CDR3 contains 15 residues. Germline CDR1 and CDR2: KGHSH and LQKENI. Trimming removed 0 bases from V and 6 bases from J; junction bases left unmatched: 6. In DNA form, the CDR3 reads TGTGCCAGCTCACCACCACAGGGGGCGAGCCGCGAGCAGTACTTC. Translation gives CASSPPQGASREQYF. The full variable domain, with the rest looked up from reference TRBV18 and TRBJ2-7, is NAGVMQNPRHLVRRRGQEARLRCSPMKGHSHVYWYRQLPEEGLKFMVYLQKENIIDESGMPKERFSAEFPKEGPSILRIQQVVRGDSAAYFCASSPPQGASREQYFGPGTRLTVT.

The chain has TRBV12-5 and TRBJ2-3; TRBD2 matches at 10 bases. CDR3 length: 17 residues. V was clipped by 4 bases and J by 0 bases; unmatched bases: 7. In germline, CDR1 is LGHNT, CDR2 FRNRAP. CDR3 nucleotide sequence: TGTGCTAGTGGTTCCCCTGGACTAGCGGATAGCACAGATACGCAGTATTTT. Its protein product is CASGSPGLADSTDTQYF.

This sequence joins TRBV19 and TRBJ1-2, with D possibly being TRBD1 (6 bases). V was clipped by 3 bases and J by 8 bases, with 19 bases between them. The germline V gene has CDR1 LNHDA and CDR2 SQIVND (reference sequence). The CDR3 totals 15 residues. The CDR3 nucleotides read TGTGCCAGTAGTATTGCGGGGCAGGGGACACTCGGCTACACCTTC. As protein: CASSIAGQGTLGYTF.

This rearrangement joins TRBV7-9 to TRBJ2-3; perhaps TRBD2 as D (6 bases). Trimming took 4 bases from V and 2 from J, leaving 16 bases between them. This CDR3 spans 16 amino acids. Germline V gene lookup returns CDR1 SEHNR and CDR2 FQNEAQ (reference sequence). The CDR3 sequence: CASSSAGSGSTDTQYF. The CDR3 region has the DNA TGTGCCAGCAGCTCAGCTGGTAGCGGATCCACAGATACGCAGTATTTT.

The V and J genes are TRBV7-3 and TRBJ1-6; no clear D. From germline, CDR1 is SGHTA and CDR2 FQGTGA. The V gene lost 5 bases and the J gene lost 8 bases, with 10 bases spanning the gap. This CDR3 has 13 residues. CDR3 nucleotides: TGTGCCAGCAGCCTCCTACGGGATTCACCCCTCCACTTT. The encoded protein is CASSLLRDSPLHF.

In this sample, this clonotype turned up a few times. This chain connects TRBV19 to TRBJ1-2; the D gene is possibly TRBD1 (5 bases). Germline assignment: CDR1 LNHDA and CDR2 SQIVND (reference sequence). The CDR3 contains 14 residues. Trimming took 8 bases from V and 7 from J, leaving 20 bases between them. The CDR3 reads CASRNRGITTGYTF. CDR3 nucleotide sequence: TGTGCCAGTCGGAATCGGGGGATAACGACTGGCTACACCTTC.

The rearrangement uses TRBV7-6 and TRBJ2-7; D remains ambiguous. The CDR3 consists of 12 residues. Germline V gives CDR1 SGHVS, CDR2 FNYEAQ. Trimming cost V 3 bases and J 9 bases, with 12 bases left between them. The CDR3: CASSFGSNVQYF. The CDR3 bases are TGTGCCAGCAGCTTTGGAAGTAACGTGCAGTACTTC.

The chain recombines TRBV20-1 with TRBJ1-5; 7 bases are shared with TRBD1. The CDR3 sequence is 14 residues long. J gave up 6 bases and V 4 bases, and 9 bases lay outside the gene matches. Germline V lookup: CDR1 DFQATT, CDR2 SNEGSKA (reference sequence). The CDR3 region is CSAKRQGVAQPQHF. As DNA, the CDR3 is TGCAGTGCTAAGCGCCAGGGGGTGGCTCAGCCCCAGCATTTT.

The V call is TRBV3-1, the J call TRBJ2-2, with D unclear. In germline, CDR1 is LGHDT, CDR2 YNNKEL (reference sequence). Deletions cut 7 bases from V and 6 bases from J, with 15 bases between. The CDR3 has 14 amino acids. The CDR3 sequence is CASTTNSGAGELFF. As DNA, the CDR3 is TGTGCCAGCACCACGAATTCTGGAGCCGGGGAGCTGTTTTTT.

Here the CDR3 DNA reads TGTGCCAGCAGCTTAGTAAGCGGGGGGGCCGGTTCCTACAATGAGCAGTTCTTC. Translated: CASSLVSGGAGSYNEQFF. The V and J genes are TRBV7-2 and TRBJ2-1; 10 bases align to TRBD2. The CDR3 is 18 residues long. CDR1 is SGHTA, CDR2 FQGNSA, per germline. V gave up 1 base and J gave up 1 base; unmatched junction bases: 7.

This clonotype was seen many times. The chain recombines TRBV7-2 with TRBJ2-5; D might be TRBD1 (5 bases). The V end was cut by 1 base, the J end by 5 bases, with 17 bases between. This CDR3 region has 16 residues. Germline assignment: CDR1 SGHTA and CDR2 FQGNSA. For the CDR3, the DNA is TGTGCCAGCAGCTTAGAAACGAGCAGGGAAAGGGAGACCCAGTACTTC. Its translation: CASSLETSRERETQYF.

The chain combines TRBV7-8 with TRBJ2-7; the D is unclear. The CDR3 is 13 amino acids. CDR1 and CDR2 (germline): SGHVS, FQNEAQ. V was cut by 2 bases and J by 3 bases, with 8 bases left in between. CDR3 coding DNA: TGTGCCAGCAGCTTAAGTACAGACTACGAGCAGTACTTC. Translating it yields CASSLSTDYEQYF. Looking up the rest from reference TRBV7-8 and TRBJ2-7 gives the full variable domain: GAGVSQSPRYKVAKRGQDVALRCDPISGHVSLFWYQQALGQGPEFLTYFQNEAQLDKSGLPSDRFFAERPEGSVSTLKIQRTQQEDSAVYLCASSLSTDYEQYFGPGTRLTVT.

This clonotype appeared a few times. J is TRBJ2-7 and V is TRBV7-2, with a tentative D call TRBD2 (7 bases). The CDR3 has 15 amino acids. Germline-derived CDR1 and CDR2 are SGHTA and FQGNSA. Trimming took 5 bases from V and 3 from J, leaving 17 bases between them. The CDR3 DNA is TGTGCCAGCAGCCCGGGGGGCAGGGGAGGCTACGAGCAGTACTTC. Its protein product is CASSPGGRGGYEQYF.

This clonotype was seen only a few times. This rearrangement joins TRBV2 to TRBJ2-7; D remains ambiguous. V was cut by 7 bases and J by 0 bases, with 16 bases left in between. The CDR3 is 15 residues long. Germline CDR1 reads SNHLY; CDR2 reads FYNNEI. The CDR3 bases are TGTGCCAGCACCCAAGAGAGGATGAGCTCCTACGAGCAGTACTTC. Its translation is CASTQERMSSYEQYF.

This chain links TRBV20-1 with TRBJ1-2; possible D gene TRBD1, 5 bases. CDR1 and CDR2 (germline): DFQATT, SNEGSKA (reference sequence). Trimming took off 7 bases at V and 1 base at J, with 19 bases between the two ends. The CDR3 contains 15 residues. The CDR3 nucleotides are TGCAGTGGGGGGGGGTGGAGGGGCCGTAACTATGGCTACACCTTC. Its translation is CSGGGWRGRNYGYTF.

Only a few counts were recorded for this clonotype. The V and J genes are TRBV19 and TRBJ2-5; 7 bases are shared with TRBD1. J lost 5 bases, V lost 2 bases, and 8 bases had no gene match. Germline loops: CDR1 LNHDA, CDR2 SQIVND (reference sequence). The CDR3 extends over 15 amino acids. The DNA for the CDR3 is TGTGCCAGTAGTATAACGACAGGGCGGAGGGAGACCCAGTACTTC. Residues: CASSITTGRRETQYF.

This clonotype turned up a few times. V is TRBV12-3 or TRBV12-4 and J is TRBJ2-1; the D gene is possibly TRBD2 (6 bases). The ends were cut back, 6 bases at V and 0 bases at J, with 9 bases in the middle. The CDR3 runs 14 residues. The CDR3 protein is CASRSSASYNEQFF. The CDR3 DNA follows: TGTGCCAGCAGGTCTAGCGCCTCCTACAATGAGCAGTTCTTC.